Presented here are 3 T cell receptor beta chains from one specimen sequenced in a study of shared clonotypes between healthy human individuals. Some clones are missing from TCRdb's copy, which holds only in-frame ones; the method was immunoSEQ multiplex PCR. In the table there are about 670,000 clones, roughly 78% of which are singletons. Sequencing used memory CD4+ T cells sorted from blood. As to subset: CD45RA-negative fraction. Every receptor here comes from a woman aged 30 to 39 in good health.

The rearrangement joins TRBV28 to TRBJ1-2, with no clear D. V lost 3 bases and J 2 bases, leaving 4 bases between the germline ends. This CDR3 is 12 amino acids long. Germline loops: CDR1 MDHEN, CDR2 SYDVKM. The chain's CDR3 is CASSFLNYGYTF. CDR3 bases: TGTGCCAGCAGTTTCCTAAACTATGGCTACACCTTC.

CDR3: CASSPIGQGNQPQHF. CDR3 DNA sequence: TGTGCCAGCAGTCCAATCGGACAGGGGAATCAGCCCCAGCATTTT. This chain connects TRBV28 to TRBJ1-5; TRBD1 matches 9 bases. This CDR3 is 15 amino acids long. Germline V lookup: CDR1 MDHEN, CDR2 SYDVKM. J gave up 4 bases and V 5 bases, and 6 bases lay outside the gene matches.

CDR3 sequence reads: CASSLTRTGQVEQYF. The CDR3 DNA reads TGTGCCAGCTCACTAACCCGGACAGGGCAGGTCGAGCAGTACTTC. The V and J genes are TRBV18 and TRBJ2-7; 8 bases align to TRBD1. V lost 4 bases to trimming and J lost 6 bases; unmatched junction nucleotides: 11. The length of the CDR3 is 15 residues. Germline CDR1 KGHSH, CDR2 LQKENI.